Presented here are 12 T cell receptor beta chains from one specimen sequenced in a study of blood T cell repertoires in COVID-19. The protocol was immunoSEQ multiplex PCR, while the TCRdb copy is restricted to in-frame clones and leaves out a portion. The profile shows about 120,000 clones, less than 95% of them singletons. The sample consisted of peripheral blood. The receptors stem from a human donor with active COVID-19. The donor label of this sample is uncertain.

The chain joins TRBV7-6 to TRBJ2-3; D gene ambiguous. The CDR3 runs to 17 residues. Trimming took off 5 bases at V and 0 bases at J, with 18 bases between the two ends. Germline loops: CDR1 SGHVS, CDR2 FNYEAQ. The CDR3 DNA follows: TGTGCCAGCAGCATTAGTTCCCTCACTAAGAGCACAGATACGCAGTATTTT. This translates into CASSISSLTKSTDTQYF.

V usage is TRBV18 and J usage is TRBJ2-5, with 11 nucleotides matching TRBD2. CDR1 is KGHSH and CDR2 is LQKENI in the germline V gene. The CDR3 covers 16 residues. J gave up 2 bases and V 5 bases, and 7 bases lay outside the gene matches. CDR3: CASSASSGGRQETQYF. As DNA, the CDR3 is TGTGCCAGCTCAGCATCTAGCGGGGGGAGACAAGAGACCCAGTACTTC.

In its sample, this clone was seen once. CDR3 protein: CASSLIGDTSGNTIYF. CDR3 coding DNA: TGCGCCAGCAGCCTCATTGGGGACACCTCTGGAAACACCATATATTTT. The rearrangement joins TRBV4-3 to TRBJ1-3, with D perhaps matching TRBD1 (6 bases). Germline CDR1 and CDR2: LGHNA and YSLEER. The length of the CDR3 is 16 residues. The ends were cut back, 4 bases at V and 0 bases at J, with 13 bases in the middle.

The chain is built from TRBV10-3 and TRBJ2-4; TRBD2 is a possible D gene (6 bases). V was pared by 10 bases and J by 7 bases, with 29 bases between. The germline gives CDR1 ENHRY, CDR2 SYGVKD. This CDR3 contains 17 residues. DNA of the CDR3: TGTGCCACCGCTACCACGATCGACCGGGACTCAAGGAACATTCAGTACTTC. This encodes CATATTIDRDSRNIQYF.

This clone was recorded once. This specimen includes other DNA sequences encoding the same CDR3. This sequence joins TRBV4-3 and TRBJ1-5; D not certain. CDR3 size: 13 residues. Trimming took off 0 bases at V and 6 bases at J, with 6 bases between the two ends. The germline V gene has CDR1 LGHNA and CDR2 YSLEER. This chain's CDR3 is CASSQDPGQPQHF. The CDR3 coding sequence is TGCGCCAGCAGCCAAGATCCCGGTCAGCCCCAGCATTTT.

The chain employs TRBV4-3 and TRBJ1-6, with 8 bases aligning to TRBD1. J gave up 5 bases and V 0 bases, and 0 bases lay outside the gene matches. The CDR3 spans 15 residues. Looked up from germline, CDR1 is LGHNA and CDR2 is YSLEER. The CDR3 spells CASSQDRGHNSPLHF. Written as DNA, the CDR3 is TGCGCCAGCAGCCAAGACAGGGGGCATAATTCACCCCTCCACTTT.

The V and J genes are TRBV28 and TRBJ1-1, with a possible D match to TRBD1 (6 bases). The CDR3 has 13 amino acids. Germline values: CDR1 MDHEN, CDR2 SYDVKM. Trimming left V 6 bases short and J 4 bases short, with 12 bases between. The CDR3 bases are TGTGCCAGCAGCAGCGTGGGGGCCACTGAAGCTTTCTTT. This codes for CASSSVGATEAFF.

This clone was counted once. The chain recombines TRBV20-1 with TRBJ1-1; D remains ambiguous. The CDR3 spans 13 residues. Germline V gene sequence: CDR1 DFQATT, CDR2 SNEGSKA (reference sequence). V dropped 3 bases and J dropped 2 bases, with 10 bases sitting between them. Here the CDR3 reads CSASRGRNTEAFF. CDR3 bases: TGCAGTGCTAGTCGCGGGCGAAACACTGAAGCTTTCTTT.

The CDR3 sequence: CASSLHRGRNEKLFF. The CDR3 DNA sequence: TGTGCCAGCAGCTTACACAGGGGGCGGAATGAAAAACTGTTTTTT. V and J are TRBV7-8 and TRBJ1-4, with 9 bases matching TRBD1. The length of the CDR3 is 15 residues. Trimming cost V 2 bases and J 5 bases; bases outside gene matches: 3. From germline, CDR1 is SGHVS and CDR2 FQNEAQ. The variable domain in full, with the rest retrieved from reference TRBV7-8 and TRBJ1-4, is GAGVSQSPRYKVAKRGQDVALRCDPISGHVSLFWYQQALGQGPEFLTYFQNEAQLDKSGLPSDRFFAERPEGSVSTLKIQRTQQEDSAVYLCASSLHRGRNEKLFFGSGTQLSVL.

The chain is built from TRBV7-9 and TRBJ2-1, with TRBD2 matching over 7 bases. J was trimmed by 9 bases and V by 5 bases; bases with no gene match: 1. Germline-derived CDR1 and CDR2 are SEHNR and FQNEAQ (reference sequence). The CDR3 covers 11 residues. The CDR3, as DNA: TGTGCCAGCAGCGCGGGAGCTGAGCAGTTCTTC. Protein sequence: CASSAGAEQFF.

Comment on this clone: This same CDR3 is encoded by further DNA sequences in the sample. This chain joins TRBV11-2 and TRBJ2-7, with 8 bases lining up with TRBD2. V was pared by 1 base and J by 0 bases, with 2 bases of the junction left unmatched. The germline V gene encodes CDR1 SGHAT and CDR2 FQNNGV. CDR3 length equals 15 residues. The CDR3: CASSLASGGSYEQYF. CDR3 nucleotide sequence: TGTGCCAGCAGCTTAGCCAGCGGGGGCTCCTACGAGCAGTACTTC. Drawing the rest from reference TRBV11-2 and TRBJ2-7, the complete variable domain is EAGVAQSPRYKIIEKRQSVAFWCNPISGHATLYWYQQILGQGPKLLIQFQNNGVVDDSQLPKDRFSAERLKGVDSTLKIQPAKLEDSAVYLCASSLASGGSYEQYFGPGTRLTVT.

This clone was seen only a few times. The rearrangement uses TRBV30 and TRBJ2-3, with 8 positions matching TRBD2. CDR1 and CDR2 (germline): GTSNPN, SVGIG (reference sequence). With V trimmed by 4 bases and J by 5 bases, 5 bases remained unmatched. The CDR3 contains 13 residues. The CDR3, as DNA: TGTGCCTGGATTAAGCTAGCGGGAGATACGCAGTATTTT. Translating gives CAWIKLAGDTQYF.